This T cell receptor beta chain was captured in a study of OX40 agonist ivuxolimab in advanced cancers. Overall study: While on treatment, patients had intravenous ivuxolimab at 0.01 to 10 mg/kg every 2 weeks.

The method was immunoSEQ multiplex PCR; TCRdb's version includes in-frame clones alone and lacks a portion of them. The sample shows about 98,000 clones, more than 85% of them seen only once. General study findings and limits: The average count of expanded clones was higher among CD8+ T cells than among CD4+.

Germline V gene data show CDR1 as MDHEN and CDR2 as SYDVKM. There are 15 residues in the CDR3. V gave up 4 bases and J gave up 7 bases; unmatched junction bases: 10. Samples were taken at baseline and on day 1 of cycles 4 and 7. Turning to this clone: Its target is not known.

The source was CD4+ or CD8+ T cells sorted from blood, collected in a trial of the OX40 agonist ivuxolimab. This sequence originates from an adult with an advanced solid tumor such as melanoma, head and neck, liver or kidney cancer. The V gene is TRBV28, the J gene TRBJ1-1, with 9 bases aligning to TRBD1. As DNA, the CDR3 is TGTGCCAGCAGTTCCGAAGCACAGGGGGCTGGTGAAGCTTTCTTT. It yields the protein CASSSEAQGAGEAFF.